The clone carrying this T cell receptor beta chain was counted a few times. Its specificity is unknown. Only in-frame clones appear in the TCRdb table, and some are missing; sequencing was by immunoSEQ multiplex PCR. The profile shows 200,000 or so clones, approximately 91% of them singletons. The data belong to a study of T cell responses to AZD1222 COVID-19 vaccine. About the research overall: Analysis merged second doses at about 4 or about 12 weeks. General study points: Seropositivity was recorded at baseline in only five to seven AZD1222 recipients. Most donors were white British, females outnumbered males, and clonal diversity was possibly underestimated.

The CDR3 is made up of 15 amino acids. The germline CDR1 and CDR2 sequences are SGDLS and YYNGEE. V was clipped by 4 bases and J by 0 bases, with 11 bases between them. The starting material was peripheral blood, obtained on day 0 of AZD1222 vaccination. The gene calls are TRBV9 and TRBJ1-3; D gene uncertain. The sequence derives from an adult in good health. CDR3 residues: CASSTGSDSGNTIYF. The CDR3 region has the DNA TGTGCCAGCAGCACTGGCAGCGACTCTGGAAACACCATATATTTT.